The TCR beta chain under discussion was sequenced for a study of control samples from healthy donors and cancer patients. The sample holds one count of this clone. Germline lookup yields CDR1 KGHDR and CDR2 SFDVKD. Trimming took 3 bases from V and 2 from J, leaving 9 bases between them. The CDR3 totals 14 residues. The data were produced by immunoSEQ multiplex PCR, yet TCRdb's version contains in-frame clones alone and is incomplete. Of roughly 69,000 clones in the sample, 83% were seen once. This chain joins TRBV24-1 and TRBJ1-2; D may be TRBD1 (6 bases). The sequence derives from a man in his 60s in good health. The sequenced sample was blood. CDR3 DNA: TGTGCCACCAGTGATCATGGACAGAACTATGGCTACACCTTC. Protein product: CATSDHGQNYGYTF.